This T cell receptor (beta chain) was found in a study of blood T cell repertoires in COVID-19. Study-level background: Sites in the United States, Italy and Spain provided acute and convalescent COVID-19 samples. T cells, B-cell-depleted T cells, or PBMCs supplied cDNA or gDNA.

In the original processing: Estimates of nucleated cell counts were drawn from the amplification of reference gene primers. The protocol was immunoSEQ multiplex PCR, while the TCRdb copy is restricted to in-frame clones and leaves out a portion. V and J calls and clone size follow that table, whereas D and trimming were derived from the DNA. The table records about 200,000 clones, more than 75% of them present only once. The CDR3 is 13 residues long. V lost 1 base, J lost 4 bases, and 7 bases lay in between. The germline V gene has CDR1 LNHNV and CDR2 YYDKDF (reference sequence). Specimen: peripheral blood. The J gene is TRBJ1-1, the V gene TRBV15; a possible D gene is TRBD1 (5 bases). The sequence was collected from a man aged 55-75 years who had recovered from COVID-19. The CDR3 DNA reads as TGTGCCACCAGCAGAGTGGGGGGCACTGAAGCTTTCTTT. Protein: CATSRVGGTEAFF.